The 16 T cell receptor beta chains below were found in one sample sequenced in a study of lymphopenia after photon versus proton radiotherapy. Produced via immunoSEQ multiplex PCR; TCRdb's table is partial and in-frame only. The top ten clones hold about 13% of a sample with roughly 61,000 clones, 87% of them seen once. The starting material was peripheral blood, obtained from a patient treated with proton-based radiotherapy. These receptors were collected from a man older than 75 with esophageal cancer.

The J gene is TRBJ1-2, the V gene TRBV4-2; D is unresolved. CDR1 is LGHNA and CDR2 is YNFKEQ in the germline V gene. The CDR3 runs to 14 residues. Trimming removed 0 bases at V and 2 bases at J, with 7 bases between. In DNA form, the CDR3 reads TGTGCCAGCAGCCAAGAGGGGTTAAACTATGGCTACACCTTC. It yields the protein CASSQEGLNYGYTF.

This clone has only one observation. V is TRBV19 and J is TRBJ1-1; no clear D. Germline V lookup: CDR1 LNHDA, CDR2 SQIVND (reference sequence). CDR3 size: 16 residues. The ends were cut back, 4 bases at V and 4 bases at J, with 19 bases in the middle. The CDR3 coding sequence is TGTGCCAGTAGTAGCGTAGGCACCCTCCGCAGCACTGAAGCTTTCTTT. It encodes CASSSVGTLRSTEAFF.

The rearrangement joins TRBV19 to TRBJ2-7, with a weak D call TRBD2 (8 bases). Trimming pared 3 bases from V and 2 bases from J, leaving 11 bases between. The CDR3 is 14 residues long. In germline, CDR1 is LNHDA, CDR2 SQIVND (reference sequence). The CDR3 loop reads CASSIGRGPYEQYF. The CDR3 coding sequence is TGTGCCAGTAGTATCGGGAGGGGGCCCTACGAGCAGTACTTC.

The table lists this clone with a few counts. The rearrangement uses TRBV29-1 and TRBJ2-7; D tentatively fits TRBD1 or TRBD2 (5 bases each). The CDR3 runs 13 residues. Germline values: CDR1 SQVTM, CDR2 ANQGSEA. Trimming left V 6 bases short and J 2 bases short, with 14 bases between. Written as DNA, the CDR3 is TGCAGCGTGACCGGGACGGACACCTACGAGCAGTACTTC. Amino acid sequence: CSVTGTDTYEQYF.

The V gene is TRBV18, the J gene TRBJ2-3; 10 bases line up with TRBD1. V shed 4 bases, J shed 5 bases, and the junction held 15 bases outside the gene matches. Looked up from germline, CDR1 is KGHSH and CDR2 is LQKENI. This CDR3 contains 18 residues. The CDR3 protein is CASSRISGTGAPGDTQYF. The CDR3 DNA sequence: TGTGCCAGCTCACGGATATCCGGGACAGGGGCCCCGGGAGATACGCAGTATTTT.

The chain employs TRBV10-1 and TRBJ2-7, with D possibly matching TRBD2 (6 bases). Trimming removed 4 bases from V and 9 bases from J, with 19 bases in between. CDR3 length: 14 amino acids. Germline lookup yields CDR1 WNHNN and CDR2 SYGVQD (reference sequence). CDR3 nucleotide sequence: TGCGCCAGCAGTGCTGGGGACTCCTCCCAGCGGCAGTACTTC. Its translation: CASSAGDSSQRQYF.

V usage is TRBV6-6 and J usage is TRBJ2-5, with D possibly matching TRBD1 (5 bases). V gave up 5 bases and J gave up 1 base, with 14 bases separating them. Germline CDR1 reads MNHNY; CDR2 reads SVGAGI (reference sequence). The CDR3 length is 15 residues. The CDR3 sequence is CASSRSRGSQETQYF. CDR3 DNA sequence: TGTGCCAGCAGTAGGAGTAGGGGCTCCCAAGAGACCCAGTACTTC.

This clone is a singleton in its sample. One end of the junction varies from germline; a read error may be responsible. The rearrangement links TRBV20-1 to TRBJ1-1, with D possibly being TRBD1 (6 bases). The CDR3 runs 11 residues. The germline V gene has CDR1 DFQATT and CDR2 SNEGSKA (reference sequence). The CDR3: CSARDGIGGTF. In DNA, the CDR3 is TGCAGTGCTAGAGATGGGATAGGGGGGACATTT.

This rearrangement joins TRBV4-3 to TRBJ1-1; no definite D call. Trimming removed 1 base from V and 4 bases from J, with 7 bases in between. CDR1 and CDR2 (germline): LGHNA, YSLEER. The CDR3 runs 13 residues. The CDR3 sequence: CASSQGSGTEAFF. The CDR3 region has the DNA TGCGCCAGCAGCCAAGGGTCTGGCACTGAAGCTTTCTTT.

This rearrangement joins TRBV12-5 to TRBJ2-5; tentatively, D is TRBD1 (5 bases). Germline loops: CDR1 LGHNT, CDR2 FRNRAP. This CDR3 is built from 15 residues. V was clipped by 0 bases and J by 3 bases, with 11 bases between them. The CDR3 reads CASGLVYTGEETQYF. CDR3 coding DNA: TGTGCTAGTGGTTTGGTATATACAGGAGAAGAGACCCAGTACTTC.

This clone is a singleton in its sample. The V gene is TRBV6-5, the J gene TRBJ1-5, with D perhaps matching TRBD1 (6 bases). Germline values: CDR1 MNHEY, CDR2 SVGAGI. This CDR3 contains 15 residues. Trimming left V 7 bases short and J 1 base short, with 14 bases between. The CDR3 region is CASNRRGGSNQPQHF. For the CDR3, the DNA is TGTGCCAGCAATAGGCGAGGGGGGAGCAATCAGCCCCAGCATTTT.

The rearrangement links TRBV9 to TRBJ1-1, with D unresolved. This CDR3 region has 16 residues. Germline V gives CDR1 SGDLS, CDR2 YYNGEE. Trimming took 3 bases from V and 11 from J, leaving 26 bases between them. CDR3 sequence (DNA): TGTGCCAGCAGCGGGCCCAAGGCGGGGTGCCCCAAGGAGGCTTTCTTT. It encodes CASSGPKAGCPKEAFF.

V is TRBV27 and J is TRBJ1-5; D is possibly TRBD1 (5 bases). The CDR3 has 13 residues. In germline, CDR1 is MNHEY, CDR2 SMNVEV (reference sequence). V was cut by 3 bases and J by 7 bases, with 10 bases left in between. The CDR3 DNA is TGTGCCAGCAGTTTTTCGGGGGGGCAGCCCCAGCATTTT. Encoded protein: CASSFSGGQPQHF.

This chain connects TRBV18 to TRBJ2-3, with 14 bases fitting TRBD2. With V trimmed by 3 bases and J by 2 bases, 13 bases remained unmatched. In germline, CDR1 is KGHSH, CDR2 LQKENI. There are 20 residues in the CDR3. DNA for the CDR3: TGTGCCAGCTCACCCGAGCGATTCGGACTAGCGGGGGGTGACACAGATACGCAGTATTTT. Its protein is CASSPERFGLAGGDTDTQYF. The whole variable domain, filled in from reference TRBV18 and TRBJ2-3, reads NAGVMQNPRHLVRRRGQEARLRCSPMKGHSHVYWYRQLPEEGLKFMVYLQKENIIDESGMPKERFSAEFPKEGPSILRIQQVVRGDSAAYFCASSPERFGLAGGDTDTQYFGPGTRLTVL.

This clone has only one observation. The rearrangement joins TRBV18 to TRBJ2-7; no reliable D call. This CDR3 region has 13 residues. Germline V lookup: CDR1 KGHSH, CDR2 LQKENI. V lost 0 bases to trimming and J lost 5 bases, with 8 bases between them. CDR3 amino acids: CASSPPRRDEQYF. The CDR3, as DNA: TGTGCCAGCTCACCACCGAGAAGGGACGAGCAGTACTTC.

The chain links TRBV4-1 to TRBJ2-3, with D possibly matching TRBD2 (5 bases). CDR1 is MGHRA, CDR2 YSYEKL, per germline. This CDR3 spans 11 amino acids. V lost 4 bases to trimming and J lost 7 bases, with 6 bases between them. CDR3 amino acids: CASSPGNTQYF. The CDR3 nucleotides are TGCGCCAGCAGCCCCGGGAATACGCAGTATTTT.